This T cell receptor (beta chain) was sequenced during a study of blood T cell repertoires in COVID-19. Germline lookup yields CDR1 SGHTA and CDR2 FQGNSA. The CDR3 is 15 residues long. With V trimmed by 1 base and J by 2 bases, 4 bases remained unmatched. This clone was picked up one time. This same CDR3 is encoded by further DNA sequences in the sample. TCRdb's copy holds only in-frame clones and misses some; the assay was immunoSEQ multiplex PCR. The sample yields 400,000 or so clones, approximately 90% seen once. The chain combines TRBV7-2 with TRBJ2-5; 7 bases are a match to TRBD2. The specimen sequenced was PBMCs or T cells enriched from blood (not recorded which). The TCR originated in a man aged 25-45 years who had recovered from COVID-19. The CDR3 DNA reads TGTGCCAGCAGCTTAGTTTCTAGCGGACAAGAGACCCAGTACTTC. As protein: CASSLVSSGQETQYF.